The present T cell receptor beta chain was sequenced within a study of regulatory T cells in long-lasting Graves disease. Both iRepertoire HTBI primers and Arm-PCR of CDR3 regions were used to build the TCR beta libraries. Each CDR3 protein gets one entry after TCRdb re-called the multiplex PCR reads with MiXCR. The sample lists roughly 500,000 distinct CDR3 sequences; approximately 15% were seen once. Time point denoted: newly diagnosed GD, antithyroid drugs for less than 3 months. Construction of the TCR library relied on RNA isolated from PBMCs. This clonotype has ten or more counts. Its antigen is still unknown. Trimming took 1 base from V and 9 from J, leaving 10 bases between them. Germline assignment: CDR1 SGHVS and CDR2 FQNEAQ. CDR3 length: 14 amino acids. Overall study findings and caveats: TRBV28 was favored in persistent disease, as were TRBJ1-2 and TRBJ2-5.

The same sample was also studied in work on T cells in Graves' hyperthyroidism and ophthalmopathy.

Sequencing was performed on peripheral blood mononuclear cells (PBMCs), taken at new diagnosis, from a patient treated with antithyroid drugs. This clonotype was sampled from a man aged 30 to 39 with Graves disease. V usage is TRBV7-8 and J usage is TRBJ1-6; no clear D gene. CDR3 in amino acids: CASSLGVVRSPLHF. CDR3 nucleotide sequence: TGTGCCAGCAGCTTAGGAGTGGTCCGTTCACCCCTCCACTTT.